This T cell receptor (beta chain) was found in a study of cytomegalovirus exposure and HLA in healthy donors. Findings and caveats of the study: When a later analysis compared HLA-associated TCR beta chains with equally common others, the HLA-associated chains turned out to be more clonally expanded and to have lower generation probabilities. Earlier analysis looked at TCR beta V segments, and most were productive about 87% or about 30% of the time. The classifier reportedly diagnosed cytomegalovirus status with high specificity and sensitivity. For TCR beta chains, V- and J-gene trimming was later linked to a missense DCLRE1C variant.

Concerning this clone: Its matching antigen is unknown.

Germline CDR1 reads LNHDA; CDR2 reads SQIVND (reference sequence). V dropped 8 bases and J dropped 3; count of bases not matched to a gene: 5. The CDR3 covers 14 residues. In the PCR, 60 Vbeta and 13 Jbeta primers were used. The repertoire was sequenced with immunoSEQ multiplex PCR; TCRdb's copy has only in-frame clones and lacks some. The data contain roughly 200,000 clones, 75% to 90% of them singletons. The V call is TRBV19, the J call TRBJ2-1; 9 bases match TRBD1. Sequenced sample: PBMCs. This sequence originates from a woman between 25 and 40 years old in good health and CMV-seronegative. The CDR3: CASGTGTNYNEQFF. In nucleotides, the CDR3 is TGTGCCAGTGGGACAGGGACGAACTACAATGAGCAGTTCTTC.